This T cell receptor beta chain was identified during a study of shared clonotypes between healthy human individuals (dated by TCRdb to the early 2020s). About the full investigation: A few men and a couple of women, aged 18 to 49 years, made up the cohort. The study deeply sequenced blood TCR repertoires of about five healthy adults to estimate repertoire size and the extent of clonotype sharing between individuals. Between about 0.8 and 8.9 billion PBMCs per donor were obtained by leukapheresis. To increase sequencing depth and limit assay-specific biases, different laboratories used diverse techniques to prepare libraries and sequence TCR repertoires. What the work shows at the level of the full study, not this receptor alone: Because the study included only a small number of donors, the genetic and exposure-history diversity represented was limited. Pairwise subsampling indicated that sequencing depth was expected to affect the degree of clonotype sharing among donors. Sampling was restricted to blood, and TCR repertoires in tissue are likely to differ from TCR repertoires in blood.

Donors were healthy HIV-negative adults with no recently reported acute infections or vaccinations. Every donor was a Caucasian adult living in Nashville, Tennessee, USA. In the unsorted samples, 87 million or so PBMCs were counted, and genomic DNA was extracted using the QIAamp DNA Blood Mini kit. Blood was obtained by leukapheresis, after which PBMCs were separated by Ficoll-Histopaque density gradient centrifugation and cryopreserved in liquid nitrogen vapor phase. Using the deep immunoSEQ assay, TCR CDR3 regions were amplified from genomic DNA by multiplex PCR. For each cell subset, the extracted genomic DNA was distributed evenly across all wells of several immunoSEQ 96-well plates, and each plate served as one replicate. For unsorted PBMC, approximately 0.3 ug of genomic DNA, equivalent to 25,000 to 35,000 T cell genomes, went into each replicate PCR. Ten immunoSEQ deep assay plates were used to sequence unsorted PBMC genomic DNA. The purified libraries were quantified using a Qubit 3.0 fluorometer, sized with a Bioanalyzer 2100, and then quantified again using the KAPA Library Quantification kit. Every immunoSEQ 96-well plate was sequenced on a separate single-read 150-cycle Illumina NextSeq 550 flow cell. The authors' analysis ran thus. Because only junctional sequences without quality scores were contained in the immunoSEQ output, filtering matching that applied to full-length reads could not be performed. Sequences were annotated with PyIR, a Python wrapper for IgBLAST v1.9, using IMGT germline references to assign V/J genes and CDR3. Reads were filtered out if the reads had weak V/J assignments (E-value above 1e-6), no CDR3, stop codons, out-of-frame junctions, or ambiguous translated residues. V3J clonotypes were defined as sequences sharing the same inferred V gene, J gene, and CDR3 amino acid sequence. Percentage overlap between repertoires was computed as shared unique clonotypes divided by the size of the smaller repertoire. RTK rarefaction, the Chao1 estimator, and Recon v2.1 estimates of unobserved clonotypes were used to assess repertoire richness. Here the immuneACCESS table is served through TCRdb, limited to in-frame sequences with V and J called. Missing clones are a known gap in these copies; in checked studies unresolved V genes cover under half, and the rest lacks a known reason. The V and J calls and clone size were taken over from that table, and D and trimming were inferred from the DNA. The sample includes 400,000 to 500,000 clones, with 65% to 80% observed a single time. The top ten hold 12% of the sample.

Counted from cysteine to phenylalanine, this CDR3 has 14 amino acids. Only the CDR3 portion is preserved as DNA: 42 bases, with reading frame beginning at the first base. CDR1 and CDR2, looked up from the germline V gene (reference sequence), are MNHEY and SMNVEV. V is cut by 2 bases and J by 0 bases, and the space between the germline ends is 7 bases. Concerning this clone itself: Its antigen remains unidentified. The sample holds no much larger clone one base away, and base qualities are not on file.

Here the chain combines TRBV27 and TRBJ1-2; 5 matching bases give a weak D call of TRBD1. Sequencing was done on a sample of PBMCs. The TCR originated in a woman aged 40 to 49 in good health. Some clones in this sample may be carry-over from other donors' samples. The DNA sequence is as follows: TGTGCCAGCAGTTTAGGGGCAACTAACTATGGCTACACCTTC. It translates to CASSLGATNYGYTF.